Each of the 29 T cell receptor beta chains below was sequenced from the same sample in a study of CD8 T cells in Susac syndrome. After extraction with the RNeasy kit, about 0.45 to 1 ug of the RNA was reverse transcribed using random hexamers. TCRdb analysed the immunoSEQ multiplex PCR reads with MiXCR anew, one entry per CDR3 protein. Counted here are approximately 120,000 distinct CDR3 sequences, 90% to 95% occurring once; the ten biggest clones make up approximately 0.31%. The sequenced material came from CD8+ T cells from PBMCs. These receptor sequences come from a human donor with multiple sclerosis.

The V gene is TRBV19, the J gene TRBJ1-2, with D possibly TRBD1 on 6 matching bases. Germline V CDR1 and CDR2: LNHDA, SQIVND (reference sequence). The CDR3 has 12 amino acids. V was clipped by 5 bases and J by 7 bases, with 11 bases between them. The CDR3 is CASSLGTTGYTF. CDR3 in DNA: TGTGCCAGTAGTCTCGGGACAACTGGCTACACCTTC.

The chain has TRBV15 and TRBJ2-7; TRBD2 matches at 13 bases. Germline V gives CDR1 LNHNV, CDR2 YYDKDF (reference sequence). Trimming at V came to 5 bases and at J to 6 bases, leaving 4 bases not matched to a gene. The CDR3 has 14 residues. CDR3 bases: TGTGCCACCAGCGGCAGACTAGCGGGGGGCGAGCAGTACGTC. Its translation is CATSGRLAGGEQYV.

The J gene is TRBJ2-3, the V gene TRBV15; 7 positions match TRBD2. From germline, CDR1 is LNHNV and CDR2 YYDKDF (reference sequence). With 8 bases clipped from V and 2 bases from J, the junction kept 10 bases outside the gene matches. There are 15 residues in the CDR3. CDR3 bases: TGTGCCACCCGTTGGGGGAGCGGGACCACAGATACGCAGTATTTT. It yields the protein CATRWGSGTTDTQYF.

The J gene is TRBJ2-5, the V gene TRBV20-1; 12 positions match TRBD2. The CDR3 is made up of 16 amino acids. Germline CDR1 is DFQATT and CDR2 is SNEGSKA (reference sequence). The V gene end was trimmed by 6 bases and the J gene end by 5 bases; junction bases not matched to a gene: 13. The CDR3 reads CSASDPSGRAGETQYF. The DNA for the CDR3 is TGCAGTGCCTCAGACCCTAGCGGGAGGGCCGGGGAGACCCAGTACTTC.

The V call is TRBV19, the J call TRBJ1-5; D gene ambiguous. Germline CDR1 is LNHDA and CDR2 is SQIVND (reference sequence). This CDR3 contains 13 residues. Trimming took off 5 bases at V and 4 bases at J, with 9 bases between the two ends. Written as DNA, the CDR3 is TGTGCCAGTAGTCCTAGGAGAAATCAGCCCCAGCATTTT. Protein product: CASSPRRNQPQHF.

The chain employs TRBV14 and TRBJ2-7, with D possibly called TRBD1 or TRBD2 (5 bases each). V lost 7 bases to trimming and J lost 3 bases, with 16 bases between them. The germline V gene encodes CDR1 SGHDN and CDR2 FVKESK. The CDR3 runs to 14 residues. The CDR3 nucleotides are TGTGCCAGCACCGGGGACGGGGTCCGCTACGAGCAGTACGTC. Amino acid sequence: CASTGDGVRYEQYV.

J is TRBJ1-2 and V is TRBV27; D possibly corresponds to TRBD1 (5 bases). Trimming left V 6 bases short and J 1 base short, with 9 bases between. Per the germline V gene, CDR1 is MNHEY and CDR2 is SMNVEV (reference sequence). This CDR3 is 13 amino acids long. The CDR3 region has the DNA TGTGCCAGCAGACAGACAGATAACTATGGCTACACCTTC. This encodes CASRQTDNYGYTF.

The chain couples TRBV19 to TRBJ2-6; 7 bases are a match to TRBD1. The V gene end was trimmed by 7 bases and the J gene end by 2 bases; junction bases not matched to a gene: 5. The CDR3 length is 15 residues. Per germline, CDR1 LNHDA and CDR2 SQIVND (reference sequence). The CDR3 DNA sequence: TGTGCCAGTACCGACAGGGACGCTGGGGCCAACGTCCTGACTTTC. Amino acids: CASTDRDAGANVLTF. Variable domain in full (rest from reference TRBV19 and TRBJ2-6): DGGITQSPKYLFRKEGQNVTLSCEQNLNHDAMYWYRQDPGQGLRLIYYSQIVNDFQKGDIAEGYSVSREKKESFPLTVTSAQKNPTAFYLCASTDRDAGANVLTFGAGSRLTVL.

The V and J genes are TRBV9 and TRBJ2-2; D may be TRBD1 or TRBD2 (6 bases each). Trimming took off 4 bases at V and 0 bases at J, with 13 bases between the two ends. The CDR3 is 16 residues long. CDR1 and CDR2 (germline): SGDLS, YYNGEE. The CDR3 region is CASSPGGKTNTGELFF. DNA for the CDR3: TGTGCCAGCAGCCCCGGGGGCAAAACGAACACCGGGGAGCTGTTTTTT.

V and J are TRBV20-1 and TRBJ2-1, with 8 bases lining up with TRBD2. Germline V lookup: CDR1 DFQATT, CDR2 SNEGSKA (reference sequence). The length of the CDR3 is 12 residues. Trimming removed 3 bases from V and 13 bases from J; junction bases left unmatched: 8. The CDR3 spells CSARERERAQFF. In DNA form, the CDR3 reads TGCAGTGCTAGGGAGCGGGAGAGGGCTCAGTTCTTC.

In its sample, this clonotype was seen once. The chain combines TRBV5-1 with TRBJ2-2; D call uncertain. Germline-derived CDR1 and CDR2 are SGHRS and YFSETQ. Trimming stripped 0 bases from V and 4 bases from J, with 7 bases between. This CDR3 contains 14 residues. The CDR3 reads CASSLEETTGELFF. CDR3 nucleotide sequence: TGCGCCAGCAGCTTGGAGGAAACCACCGGGGAGCTGTTTTTT.

This clonotype was recorded only once. The gene calls are TRBV6-5 and TRBJ2-7, with D possibly being TRBD2 (6 bases). This CDR3 region has 15 residues. The germline CDR1 and CDR2 sequences are MNHEY and SVGAGI. Trimming stripped 6 bases from V and 5 bases from J, with 20 bases between. For the CDR3, the DNA is TGTGCCAGCAGGGCGGGGTCGTTACTGAGGGACGAGCAGTACTTC. Translation: CASRAGSLLRDEQYF.

This chain joins TRBV4-1 and TRBJ1-1; the D gene is possibly TRBD1 (6 bases). The CDR3 is made up of 14 amino acids. Germline-derived CDR1 and CDR2 are MGHRA and YSYEKL. The V end lost 6 bases, the J end lost 4 bases, and 15 bases lay between the germline ends. DNA for the CDR3: TGCGCCAGCAGTCTGGCTACAGGGAGCACTGAAGCTTTCTTT. Its translation: CASSLATGSTEAFF.

V usage is TRBV9 and J usage is TRBJ2-5, with 9 bases fitting TRBD1. V lost 0 bases, J lost 0 bases, and 3 bases stayed unmatched. The CDR3 loop spans 16 amino acids. Per the germline V gene, CDR1 is SGDLS and CDR2 is YYNGEE. The CDR3 protein is CASSVGDRADQETQYF. CDR3 sequence (DNA): TGTGCCAGCAGCGTAGGGGACAGGGCCGACCAAGAGACCCAGTACTTC.

The gene calls are TRBV13 and TRBJ2-7, with D perhaps matching TRBD1 (5 bases). Germline V CDR1 and CDR2: PRHDT, FYEKMQ (reference sequence). This CDR3 region has 14 residues. The germline V and J ends were trimmed by 1 base and 2 bases, with 9 bases remaining between them. The CDR3 DNA follows: TGTGCCAGCAGCTTAGAAGACAGAGCCTACGAGCAGTACTTC. This translates into CASSLEDRAYEQYF.

The chain combines TRBV4-1 with TRBJ2-7, with D possibly TRBD1 on 7 matching bases. V lost 0 bases and J 4 bases, leaving 13 bases between the germline ends. This CDR3 has 15 residues. The germline CDR1 and CDR2 sequences are MGHRA and YSYEKL. The CDR3 sequence: CASSQDRGTDYEQYF. CDR3 nucleotide sequence: TGCGCCAGCAGCCAAGATCGGGGGACAGATTACGAGCAGTACTTC.

V is TRBV27 and J is TRBJ2-2; TRBD1 matches 8 bases. The J segment lost 6 bases and the V segment lost 5 bases, leaving 2 bases of the junction unmatched. The CDR3 has 13 residues. CDR1 and CDR2 (germline): MNHEY, SMNVEV (reference sequence). The CDR3 reads CASSTGGAGELFF. CDR3 nucleotide sequence: TGTGCCAGCAGTACAGGGGGAGCCGGGGAGCTGTTTTTT.

The chain carries TRBV7-9 and TRBJ1-5; a weak D match, TRBD1 (6 bases). Trimming cost V 5 bases and J 2 bases, with 13 bases left between them. The CDR3 length is 15 residues. The V gene's germline CDR1 is SEHNR and CDR2 FQNEAQ (reference sequence). CDR3 sequence: CASSREGEGNQPQHF. CDR3 DNA sequence: TGTGCCAGCAGCAGAGAGGGGGAGGGCAATCAGCCCCAGCATTTT. Full variable domain (remainder filled in from reference TRBV7-9 and TRBJ1-5): DTGVSQNPRHKITKRGQNVTFRCDPISEHNRLYWYRQTLGQGPEFLTYFQNEAQLEKSRLLSDRFSAERPKGSFSTLEIQRTEQGDSAMYLCASSREGEGNQPQHFGDGTRLSIL.

The chain couples TRBV4-1 to TRBJ1-5; no definite D call. V was trimmed by 6 bases and J by 0 bases, leaving 12 bases between them. CDR3 length: 15 residues. Germline-derived CDR1 and CDR2 are MGHRA and YSYEKL. The CDR3 loop reads CASRPTDYSNQPQHF. DNA for the CDR3: TGCGCCAGCAGGCCGACTGACTATAGCAATCAGCCCCAGCATTTT.

This clonotype has a single count. The gene calls are TRBV12-3 or TRBV12-4 and TRBJ2-3, with D perhaps TRBD1 or TRBD2 (5 bases each). V was pared by 2 bases and J by 0 bases, with 24 bases between. This CDR3 has 20 residues. CDR3 residues: CASSLYQGPKPRTSTDTQYF. CDR3 DNA sequence: TGTGCCAGCAGTTTATATCAGGGACCCAAACCACGCACTAGCACAGATACGCAGTATTTT.

The chain couples TRBV20-1 to TRBJ2-7, with a tentative D call TRBD1 (6 bases). The V end lost 5 bases, the J end lost 2 bases, and 13 bases lay between the germline ends. CDR1 and CDR2 from the germline V gene are DFQATT and SNEGSKA (reference sequence). The CDR3 covers 13 residues. DNA of the CDR3: TGCAGTGCTGGCTTCAGGGGCGCCTACGAGCAGTACTTC. Encoded protein: CSAGFRGAYEQYF.

The chain couples TRBV9 to TRBJ2-1; D call uncertain. CDR1 SGDLS and CDR2 YYNGEE come from the germline V gene. CDR3 size: 15 residues. V was cut by 0 bases and J by 2 bases, with 9 bases left in between. The CDR3 region has the DNA TGTGCCAGCAGCGTAGTCGAGACCACCTACAATGAGCAGTTCTTC. This codes for CASSVVETTYNEQFF.

V usage is TRBV7-9 and J usage is TRBJ1-4; the D gene is possibly TRBD1 (5 bases). The ends were cut back, 5 bases at V and 8 bases at J, with 18 bases in the middle. The CDR3 runs to 15 residues. CDR1 and CDR2 (germline): SEHNR, FQNEAQ (reference sequence). CDR3 coding DNA: TGTGCCAGCAGCCCCAGGACCGGCCGGGGGGAAAAACTGTTTTTT. Translation gives CASSPRTGRGEKLFF.

CDR3 coding DNA: TGTGCCAGCAGCTTGGGTGGTGAGGACGGCCAGTTCTTC. It is translated as CASSLGGEDGQFF. The chain carries TRBV5-6 and TRBJ2-1; D ambiguous. This CDR3 contains 13 residues. Trimming removed 0 bases from V and 13 bases from J, with 14 bases in between. Germline V gene lookup returns CDR1 SGHDT and CDR2 YYEEEE.

This clonotype was seen only once. The chain links TRBV9 to TRBJ2-5; D might be TRBD2 (6 bases). V was pared by 7 bases and J by 5 bases, with 21 bases between. The germline V gene has CDR1 SGDLS and CDR2 YYNGEE. There are 15 residues in the CDR3. The CDR3 is CASASLGGIRETQYF. CDR3 sequence (DNA): TGTGCCAGCGCCTCCCTGGGGGGTATTAGGGAGACCCAGTACTTC.

V usage is TRBV28 and J usage is TRBJ1-1; maybe TRBD1 (5 bases). The CDR3 loop spans 11 amino acids. Germline values: CDR1 MDHEN, CDR2 SYDVKM. The germline V and J ends were trimmed by 11 bases and 4 bases, with 11 bases remaining between them. CDR3: CAAREGTEAFF. The CDR3 DNA sequence: TGTGCCGCCAGGGAGGGCACTGAAGCTTTCTTT. Combining the CDR3 with reference TRBV28 and TRBJ1-1 gives the whole variable domain DVKVTQSSRYLVKRTGEKVFLECVQDMDHENMFWYRQDPGLGLRLIYFSYDVKMKEKGDIPEGYSVSREKKERFSLILESASTNQTSMYLCAAREGTEAFFGQGTRLTVV.

The rearrangement links TRBV24-1 to TRBJ2-3; D gene ambiguous. Trimming removed 0 bases at V and 2 bases at J, with 11 bases between. The CDR3 consists of 16 residues. Germline CDR1 and CDR2: KGHDR and SFDVKD. The CDR3 DNA sequence: TGTGCCACCAGTGATTTGCGGTCAACAGTCACAGATACGCAGTATTTT. Protein: CATSDLRSTVTDTQYF.

The chain has TRBV15 and TRBJ2-5; D perhaps matches TRBD2 (6 bases). From germline, CDR1 is LNHNV and CDR2 YYDKDF (reference sequence). The CDR3 length is 17 residues. V gave up 0 bases and J gave up 0 bases, with 14 bases separating them. CDR3 bases: TGTGCCACCAGCAGAGAGGGGGTAGCGGACCACCAAGAGACCCAGTACTTC. Its protein product is CATSREGVADHQETQYF.

The table lists this clonotype with a count of one. The chain has TRBV7-9 and TRBJ1-3; D not resolved. The germline gives CDR1 SEHNR, CDR2 FQNEAQ (reference sequence). The CDR3 covers 14 residues. The germline V and J ends were trimmed by 3 bases and 2 bases, with 8 bases remaining between them. CDR3 DNA: TGTGCCAGCAGCTTTCCCCGCACTGGAAACACCATATATTTT. Encoded protein: CASSFPRTGNTIYF.